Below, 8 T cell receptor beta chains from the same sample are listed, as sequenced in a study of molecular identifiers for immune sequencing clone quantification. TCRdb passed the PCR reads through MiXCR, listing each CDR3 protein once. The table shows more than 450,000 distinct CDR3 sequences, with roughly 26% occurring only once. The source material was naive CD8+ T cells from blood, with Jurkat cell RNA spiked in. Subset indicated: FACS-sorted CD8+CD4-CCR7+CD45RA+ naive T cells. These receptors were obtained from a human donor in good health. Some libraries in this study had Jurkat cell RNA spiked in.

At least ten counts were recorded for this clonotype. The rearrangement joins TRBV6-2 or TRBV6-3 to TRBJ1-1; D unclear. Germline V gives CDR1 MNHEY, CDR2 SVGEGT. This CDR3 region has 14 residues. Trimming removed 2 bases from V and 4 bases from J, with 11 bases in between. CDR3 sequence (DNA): TGTGCCAGCAGTTACGACGGCGGAGGCACTGAAGCTTTCTTT. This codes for CASSYDGGGTEAFF.

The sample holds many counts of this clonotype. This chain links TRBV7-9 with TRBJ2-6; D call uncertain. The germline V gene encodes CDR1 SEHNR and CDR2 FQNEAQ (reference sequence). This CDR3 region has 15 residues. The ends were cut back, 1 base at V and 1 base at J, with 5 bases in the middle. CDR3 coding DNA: TGTGCCAGCAGCTTAGTCCAGTCTGGGGCCAACGTCCTGACTTTC. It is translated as CASSLVQSGANVLTF.

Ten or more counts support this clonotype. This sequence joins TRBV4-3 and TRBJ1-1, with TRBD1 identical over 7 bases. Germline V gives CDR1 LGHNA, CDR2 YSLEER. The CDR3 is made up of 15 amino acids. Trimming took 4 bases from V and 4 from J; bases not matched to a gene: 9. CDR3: CASSLYDRAGTEAFF. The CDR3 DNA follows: TGCGCCAGCAGCCTTTACGACAGGGCGGGCACTGAAGCTTTCTTT.

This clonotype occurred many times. This CDR3 reads CSGLDQETQYF. Here the CDR3 DNA reads TGCAGCGGACTAGACCAAGAGACCCAGTACTTC. The chain combines TRBV29-1 with TRBJ2-5; a possible D gene is TRBD2 (6 bases). The germline V and J ends were trimmed by 7 bases and 0 bases, with 6 bases remaining between them. The length of the CDR3 is 11 residues. Germline V gene lookup returns CDR1 SQVTM and CDR2 ANQGSEA.

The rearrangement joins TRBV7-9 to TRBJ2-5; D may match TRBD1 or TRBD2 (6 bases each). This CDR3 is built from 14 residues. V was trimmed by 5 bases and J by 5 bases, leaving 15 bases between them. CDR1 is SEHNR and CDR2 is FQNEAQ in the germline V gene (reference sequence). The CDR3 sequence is CASSPPRGAETQYF. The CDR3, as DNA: TGTGCCAGCAGCCCCCCGAGGGGGGCCGAGACCCAGTACTTC.

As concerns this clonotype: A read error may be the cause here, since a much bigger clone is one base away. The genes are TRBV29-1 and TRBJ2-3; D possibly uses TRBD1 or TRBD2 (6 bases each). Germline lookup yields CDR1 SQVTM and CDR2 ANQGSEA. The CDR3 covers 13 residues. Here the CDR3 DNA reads TGCGGCGTTGAGGGGGGACTTCGAGATACGCAGTATTTT. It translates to CGVEGGLRDTQYF.

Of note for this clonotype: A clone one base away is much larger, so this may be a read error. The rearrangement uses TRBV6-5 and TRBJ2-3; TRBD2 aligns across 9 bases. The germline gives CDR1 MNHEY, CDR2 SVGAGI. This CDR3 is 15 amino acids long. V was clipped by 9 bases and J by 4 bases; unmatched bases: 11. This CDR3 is CASSLAGSSSDTQYF. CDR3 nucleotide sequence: TGTGCCAGTTCCCTAGCGGGATCTAGCTCAGATACGCAGTATTTT.

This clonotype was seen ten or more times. This CDR3 reads CSAREASYEQYF. The CDR3 bases are TGCAGTGCTAGAGAGGCCTCCTACGAGCAGTACTTC. The gene calls are TRBV20-1 and TRBJ2-7, with D uncertain. CDR3 length: 12 amino acids. CDR1 is DFQATT and CDR2 is SNEGSKA in the germline V gene (reference sequence). Trimming took off 0 bases at V and 0 bases at J, with 3 bases between the two ends.